The clone carrying this T cell receptor (beta chain) was found once. Its antigen is not known. This record comes from a study of OX40 agonist ivuxolimab in advanced cancers. The CDR3 sequence is 16 residues long. Findings of the study overall: The study found that CD8+ T cells averaged more expanded clones than CD4+.

The data were produced by immunoSEQ multiplex PCR, yet TCRdb's version contains in-frame clones alone and is incomplete. The sample carries tens of thousands of clones, approximately 90% recorded once. This receptor was taken from an adult with an advanced solid tumor such as melanoma, head and neck, liver or kidney cancer. The rearrangement links TRBV21-1 to TRBJ1-5. TRBV21-1 is labeled a pseudogene. Sample: CD4+ or CD8+ T cells sorted from blood, taken in a trial of the OX40 agonist ivuxolimab. CDR3 residues: CASSKGALAGDQPQHF. The CDR3 coding sequence is TGTGCCAGCAGCAAAGGGGCCTTAGCCGGCGATCAGCCCCAGCATTTT.